The subject of this entry is one TCR beta chain. The V and J ends lost 2 bases and 6 bases respectively, with 14 bases between them. The germline V gene encodes CDR1 GTSNPN and CDR2 SVGIG (reference sequence). The length of the CDR3 is 14 residues. Assay: immunoSEQ multiplex PCR; the TCRdb copy retains only in-frame clones and omits some. The sample includes 250,000 to 350,000 clones, approximately 91% of them seen just once. The data belong to a study of blood T cell repertoires in COVID-19. The source is a woman between 25 and 40 years old who had recovered from COVID-19. The sequencing sample was made of PBMCs or T cells enriched from blood (not recorded which). The chain recombines TRBV30 with TRBJ1-5, with D possibly matching TRBD1 (5 bases). CDR3: CAWSSAGYSQPQHF. CDR3 nucleotide sequence: TGTGCCTGGAGTTCGGCAGGGTATAGTCAGCCCCAGCATTTT.